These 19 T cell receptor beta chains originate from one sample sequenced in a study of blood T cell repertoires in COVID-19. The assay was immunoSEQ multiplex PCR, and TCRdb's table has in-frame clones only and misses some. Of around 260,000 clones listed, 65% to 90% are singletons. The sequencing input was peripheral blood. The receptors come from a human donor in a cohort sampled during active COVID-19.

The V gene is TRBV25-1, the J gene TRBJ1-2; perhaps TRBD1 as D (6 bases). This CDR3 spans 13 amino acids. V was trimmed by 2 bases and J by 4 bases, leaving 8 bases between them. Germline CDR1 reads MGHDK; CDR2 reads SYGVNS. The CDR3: CASSEQGLYGYTF. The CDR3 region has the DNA TGTGCCAGCAGTGAACAGGGGCTCTATGGCTACACCTTC.

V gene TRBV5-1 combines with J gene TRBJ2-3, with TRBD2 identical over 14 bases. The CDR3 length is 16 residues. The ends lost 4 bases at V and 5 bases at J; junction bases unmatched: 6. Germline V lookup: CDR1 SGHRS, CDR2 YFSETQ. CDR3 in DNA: TGCGCCAGCAGCCCGGGACTAGCGGGAGCGGGAGATACGCAGTATTTT. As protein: CASSPGLAGAGDTQYF.

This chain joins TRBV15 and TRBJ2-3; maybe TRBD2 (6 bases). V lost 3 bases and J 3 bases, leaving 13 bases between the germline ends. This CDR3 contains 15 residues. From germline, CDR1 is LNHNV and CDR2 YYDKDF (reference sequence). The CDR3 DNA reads TGTGCCACCAGCAGGGCCGGGAGTTTAACAGATACGCAGTATTTT. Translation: CATSRAGSLTDTQYF.

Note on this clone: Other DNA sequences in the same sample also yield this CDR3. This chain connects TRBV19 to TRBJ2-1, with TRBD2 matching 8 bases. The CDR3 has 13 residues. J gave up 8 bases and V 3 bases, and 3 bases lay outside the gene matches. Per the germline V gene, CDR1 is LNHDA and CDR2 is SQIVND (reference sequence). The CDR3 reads CASSILAGYEQFF. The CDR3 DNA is TGTGCCAGTAGTATTCTAGCGGGTTATGAGCAGTTCTTC.

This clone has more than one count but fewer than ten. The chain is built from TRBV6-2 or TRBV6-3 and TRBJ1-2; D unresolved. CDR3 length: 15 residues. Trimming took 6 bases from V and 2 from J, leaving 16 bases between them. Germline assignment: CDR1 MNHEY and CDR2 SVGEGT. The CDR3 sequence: CASSSWRAPNYGYTF. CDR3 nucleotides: TGTGCCAGCAGCTCTTGGAGAGCCCCCAACTATGGCTACACCTTC.

The CDR3 here is CASSQTPLRYRKATDTQYF. For the CDR3, the DNA is TGTGCCAGCAGCCAAACTCCCTTACGTTACAGGAAGGCCACAGATACGCAGTATTTT. This rearrangement joins TRBV4-2 to TRBJ2-3; D perhaps matches TRBD1 (5 bases). The CDR3 totals 19 residues. V was shortened by 2 bases and J by 2 bases, with 23 bases between the two germline ends. Germline-derived CDR1 and CDR2 are LGHNA and YNFKEQ.

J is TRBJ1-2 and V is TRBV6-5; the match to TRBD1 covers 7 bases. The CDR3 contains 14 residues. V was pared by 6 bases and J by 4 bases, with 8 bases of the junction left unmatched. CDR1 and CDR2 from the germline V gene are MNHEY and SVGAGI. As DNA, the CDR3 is TGTGCCAGCAGCCGCGAGACAGGGACCTATGGCTACACCTTC. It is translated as CASSRETGTYGYTF.

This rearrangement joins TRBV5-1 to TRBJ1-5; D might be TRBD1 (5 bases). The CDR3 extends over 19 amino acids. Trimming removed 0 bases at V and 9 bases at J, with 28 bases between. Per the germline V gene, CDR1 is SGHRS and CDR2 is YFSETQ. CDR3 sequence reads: CASSLGVDDSGIRMGPQHF. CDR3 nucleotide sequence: TGCGCCAGCAGCTTGGGTGTGGATGACAGTGGGATAAGAATGGGGCCCCAGCATTTT.

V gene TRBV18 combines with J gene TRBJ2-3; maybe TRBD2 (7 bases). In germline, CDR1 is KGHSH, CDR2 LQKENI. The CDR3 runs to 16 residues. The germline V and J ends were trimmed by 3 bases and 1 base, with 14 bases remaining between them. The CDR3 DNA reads TGTGCCAGCTCACCGCCGGCGGGGGCTGGCACAGATACGCAGTATTTT. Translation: CASSPPAGAGTDTQYF. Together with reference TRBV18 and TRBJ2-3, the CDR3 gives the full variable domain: NAGVMQNPRHLVRRRGQEARLRCSPMKGHSHVYWYRQLPEEGLKFMVYLQKENIIDESGMPKERFSAEFPKEGPSILRIQQVVRGDSAAYFCASSPPAGAGTDTQYFGPGTRLTVL.

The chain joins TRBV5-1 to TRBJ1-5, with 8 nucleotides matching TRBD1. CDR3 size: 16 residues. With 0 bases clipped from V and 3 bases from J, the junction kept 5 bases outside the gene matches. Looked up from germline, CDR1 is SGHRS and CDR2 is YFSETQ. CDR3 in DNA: TGCGCCAGCAGCTTGGGGACAGGGACCACCAATCAGCCCCAGCATTTT. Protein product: CASSLGTGTTNQPQHF.

CDR3 nucleotide sequence: TGTGCCACCAGCTACAGGGTCAGGGGGGAGACCCAGTACTTC. This gives the protein CATSYRVRGETQYF. This sequence joins TRBV15 and TRBJ2-5; 7 bases fit TRBD1. V lost 5 bases to trimming and J lost 5 bases; unmatched junction nucleotides: 8. Germline CDR1 and CDR2: LNHNV and YYDKDF (reference sequence). This CDR3 is built from 14 residues.

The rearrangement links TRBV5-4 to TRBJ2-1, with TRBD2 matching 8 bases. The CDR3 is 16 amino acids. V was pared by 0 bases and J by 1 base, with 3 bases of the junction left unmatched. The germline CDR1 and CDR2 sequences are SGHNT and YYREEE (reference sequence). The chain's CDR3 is CASSLAAGASYNEQFF. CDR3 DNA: TGTGCCAGCAGCTTGGCAGCGGGGGCGTCCTACAATGAGCAGTTCTTC.

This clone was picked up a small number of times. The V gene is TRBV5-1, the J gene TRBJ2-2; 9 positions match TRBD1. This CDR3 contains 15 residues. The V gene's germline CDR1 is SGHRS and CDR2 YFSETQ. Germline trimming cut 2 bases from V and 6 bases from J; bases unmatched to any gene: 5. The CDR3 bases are TGCGCCAGCAGCTTACAGGGGGCCTGGGCCGGGGAGCTGTTTTTT. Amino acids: CASSLQGAWAGELFF.

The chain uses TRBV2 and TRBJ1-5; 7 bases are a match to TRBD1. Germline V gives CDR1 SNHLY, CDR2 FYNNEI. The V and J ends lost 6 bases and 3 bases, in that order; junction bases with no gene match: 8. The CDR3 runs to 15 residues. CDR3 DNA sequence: TGTGCCAGCAGGAGCAGGCAGGGGGACAATCAGCCCCAGCATTTT. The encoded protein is CASRSRQGDNQPQHF.

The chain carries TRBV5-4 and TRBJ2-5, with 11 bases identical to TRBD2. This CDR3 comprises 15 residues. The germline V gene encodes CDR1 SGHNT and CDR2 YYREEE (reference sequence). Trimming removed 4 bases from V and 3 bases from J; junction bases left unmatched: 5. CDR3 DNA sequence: TGTGCCAGCAGCAAACTACTAGCGGGAGAAGAGACCCAGTACTTC. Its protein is CASSKLLAGEETQYF.

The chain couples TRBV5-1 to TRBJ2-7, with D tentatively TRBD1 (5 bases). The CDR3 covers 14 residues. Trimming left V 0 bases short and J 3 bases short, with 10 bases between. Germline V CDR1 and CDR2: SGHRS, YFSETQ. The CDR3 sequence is CASSLVDRGYEQYF. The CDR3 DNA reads TGCGCCAGCAGCTTGGTAGACAGAGGCTACGAGCAGTACTTC.

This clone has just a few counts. This CDR3 reads CASSVEGQLNTQYF. CDR3 bases: TGTGCCAGCAGCGTAGAGGGACAGCTAAATACGCAGTATTTT. V and J are TRBV9 and TRBJ2-3; 7 nucleotides align to TRBD1. This CDR3 region has 14 residues. Trimming removed 0 bases from V and 7 bases from J; junction bases left unmatched: 5. Germline CDR1 is SGDLS and CDR2 is YYNGEE. Full variable domain (rest looked up from reference TRBV9 and TRBJ2-3): DSGVTQTPKHLITATGQRVTLRCSPRSGDLSVYWYQQSLDQGLQFLIQYYNGEERAKGNILERFSAQQFPDLHSELNLSSLELGDSALYFCASSVEGQLNTQYFGPGTRLTVL.

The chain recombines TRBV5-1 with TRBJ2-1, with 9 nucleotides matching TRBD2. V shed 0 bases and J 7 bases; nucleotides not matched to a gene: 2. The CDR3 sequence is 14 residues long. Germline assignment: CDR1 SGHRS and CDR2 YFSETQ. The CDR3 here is CASSLVSGSNEQFF. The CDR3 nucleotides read TGCGCCAGCAGCTTGGTTAGCGGGAGTAATGAGCAGTTCTTC.

CDR3 coding DNA: TGTGCCAGCAGCGCCACAGGGGTCAATCAGCCCCAGCATTTT. Amino acid sequence: CASSATGVNQPQHF. V and J are TRBV11-2 and TRBJ1-5, with TRBD1 matching 7 bases. V was clipped by 5 bases and J by 3 bases; unmatched bases: 4. The CDR3 runs 14 residues. Germline values: CDR1 SGHAT, CDR2 FQNNGV.